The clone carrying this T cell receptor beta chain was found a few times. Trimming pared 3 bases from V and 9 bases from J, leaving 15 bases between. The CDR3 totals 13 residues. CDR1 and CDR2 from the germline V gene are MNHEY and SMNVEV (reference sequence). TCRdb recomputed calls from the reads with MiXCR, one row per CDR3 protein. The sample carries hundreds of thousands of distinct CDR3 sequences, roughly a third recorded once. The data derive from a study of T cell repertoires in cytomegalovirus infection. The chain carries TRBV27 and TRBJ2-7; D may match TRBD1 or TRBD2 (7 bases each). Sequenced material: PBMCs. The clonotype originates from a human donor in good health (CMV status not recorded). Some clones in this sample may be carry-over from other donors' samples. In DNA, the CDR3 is TGTGCCAGCAGTTTCCCAGGGGGGGGGGGGCAGTACTTC. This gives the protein CASSFPGGGGQYF.